This note documents a single T cell receptor (beta chain) sequence. Its antigen is undetermined. Repertoires were generated with immunoSEQ multiplex PCR, while TCRdb's copy carries only in-frame clones and drops some. The data show around 700,000 clones, with over 65% seen just once and around 1.6% held by the top ten. The sample comes from a study of shared clonotypes between healthy human individuals. Across the whole study: Each donor contributed plates that comprised three CD4 naive, three CD4 memory, two CD8 naive and one CD8 memory. Study results and caveats: Non-shared clonotypes displayed generation probabilities falling below those of clonotypes present in all four donors.

V was clipped by 7 bases and J by 8 bases, with 15 bases between them. This CDR3 has 13 residues. Germline CDR1 is SGHTA and CDR2 is FQGNSA. Sequenced input: memory CD4+ T cells sorted from blood. As for subset: CD45RA-negative fraction. The gene calls are TRBV7-2 and TRBJ1-5, with D possibly matching TRBD1 (5 bases). The sequence derives from a woman between 25 and 40 years old in good health. The CDR3 loop reads CASTLEGLEPQHF. CDR3 bases: TGTGCCAGCACCCTTGAGGGGCTGGAGCCCCAGCATTTT.